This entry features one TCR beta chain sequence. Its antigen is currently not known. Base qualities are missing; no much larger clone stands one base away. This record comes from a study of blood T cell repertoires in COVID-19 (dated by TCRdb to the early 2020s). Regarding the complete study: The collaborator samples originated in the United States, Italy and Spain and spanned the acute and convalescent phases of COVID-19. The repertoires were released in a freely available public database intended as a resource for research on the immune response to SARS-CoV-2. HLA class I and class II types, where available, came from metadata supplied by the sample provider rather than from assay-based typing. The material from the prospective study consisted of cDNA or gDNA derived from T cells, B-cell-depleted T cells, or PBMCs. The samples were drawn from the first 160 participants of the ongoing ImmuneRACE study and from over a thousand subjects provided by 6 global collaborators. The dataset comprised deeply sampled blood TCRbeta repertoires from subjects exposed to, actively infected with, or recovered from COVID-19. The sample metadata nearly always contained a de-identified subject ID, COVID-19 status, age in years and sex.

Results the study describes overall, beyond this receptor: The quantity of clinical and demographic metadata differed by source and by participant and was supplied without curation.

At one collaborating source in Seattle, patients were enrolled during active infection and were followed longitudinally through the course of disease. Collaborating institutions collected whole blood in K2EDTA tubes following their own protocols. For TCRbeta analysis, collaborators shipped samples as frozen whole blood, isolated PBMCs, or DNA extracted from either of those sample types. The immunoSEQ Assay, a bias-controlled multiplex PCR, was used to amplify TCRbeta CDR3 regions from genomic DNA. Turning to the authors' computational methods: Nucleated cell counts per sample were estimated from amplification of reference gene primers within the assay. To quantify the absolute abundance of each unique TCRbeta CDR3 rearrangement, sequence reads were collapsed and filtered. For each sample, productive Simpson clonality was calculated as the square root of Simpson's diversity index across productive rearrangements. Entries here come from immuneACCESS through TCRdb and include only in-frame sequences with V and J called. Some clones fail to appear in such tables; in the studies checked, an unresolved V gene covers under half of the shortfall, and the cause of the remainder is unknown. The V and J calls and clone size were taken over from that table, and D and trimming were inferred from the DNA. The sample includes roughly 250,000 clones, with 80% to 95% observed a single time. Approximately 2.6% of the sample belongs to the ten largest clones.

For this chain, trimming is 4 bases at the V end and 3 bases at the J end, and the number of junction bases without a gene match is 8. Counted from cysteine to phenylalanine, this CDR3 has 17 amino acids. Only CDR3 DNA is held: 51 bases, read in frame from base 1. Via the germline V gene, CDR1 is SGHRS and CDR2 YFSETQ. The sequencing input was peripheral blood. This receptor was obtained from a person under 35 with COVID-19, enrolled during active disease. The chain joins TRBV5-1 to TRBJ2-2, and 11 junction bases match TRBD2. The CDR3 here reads CASSLTGTSGYTGELFF. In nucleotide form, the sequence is TGCGCCAGCAGCCTTACCGGGACTAGCGGATACACCGGGGAGCTGTTTTTT.